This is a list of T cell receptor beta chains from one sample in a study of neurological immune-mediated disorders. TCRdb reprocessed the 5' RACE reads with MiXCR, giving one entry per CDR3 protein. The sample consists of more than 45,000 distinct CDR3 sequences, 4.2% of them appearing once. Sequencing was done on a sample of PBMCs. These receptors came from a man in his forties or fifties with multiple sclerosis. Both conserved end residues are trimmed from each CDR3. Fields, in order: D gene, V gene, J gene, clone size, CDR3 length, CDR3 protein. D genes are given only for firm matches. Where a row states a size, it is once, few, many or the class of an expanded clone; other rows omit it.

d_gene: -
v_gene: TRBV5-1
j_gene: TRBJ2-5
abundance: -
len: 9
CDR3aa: ASSRHETQY

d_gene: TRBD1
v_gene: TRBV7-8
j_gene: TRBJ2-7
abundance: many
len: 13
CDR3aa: ASSFGTGDSYEQY

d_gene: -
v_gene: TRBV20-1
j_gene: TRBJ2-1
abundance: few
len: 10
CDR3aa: SANILVNEQF

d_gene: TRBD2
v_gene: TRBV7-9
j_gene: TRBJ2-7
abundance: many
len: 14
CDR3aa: ASSLVGLAGSYEQY

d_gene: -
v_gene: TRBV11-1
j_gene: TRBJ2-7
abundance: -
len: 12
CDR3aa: ASSLGKSTGEQY

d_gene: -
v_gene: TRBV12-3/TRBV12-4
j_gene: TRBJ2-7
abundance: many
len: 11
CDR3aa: ASSSRGVYEQY

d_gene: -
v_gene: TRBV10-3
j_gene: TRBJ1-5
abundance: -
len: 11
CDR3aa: AISDGAPGPQN

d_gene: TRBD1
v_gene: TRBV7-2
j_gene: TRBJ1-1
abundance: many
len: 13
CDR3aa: ASSSRIGQGTEAF

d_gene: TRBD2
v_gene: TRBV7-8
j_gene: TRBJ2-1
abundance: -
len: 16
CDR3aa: ASSPRRAGLTPNLEQF

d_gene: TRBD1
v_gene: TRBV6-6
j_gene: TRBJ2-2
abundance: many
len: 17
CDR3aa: ASSYTHLLGQENTGELF

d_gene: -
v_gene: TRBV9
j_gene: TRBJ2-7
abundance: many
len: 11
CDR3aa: ASSPQPTREQY

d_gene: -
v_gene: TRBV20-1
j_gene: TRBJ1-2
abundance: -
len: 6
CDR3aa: SAPGPT

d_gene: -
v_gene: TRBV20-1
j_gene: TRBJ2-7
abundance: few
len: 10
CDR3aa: SARPSAVEQY